The clone carrying this TCR beta chain showed up many times. The data stem from a study of CD8 T cells in ankylosing spondylitis. This CDR3 contains 15 residues. The V gene's germline CDR1 is SGDLS and CDR2 YYNGEE. Trimming left V 0 bases short and J 4 bases short, with 11 bases between. From the 5' RACE reads, TCRdb called clonotypes with MiXCR, one entry per CDR3 protein. The table lists 150,000 to 200,000 distinct CDR3 sequences, about 20% of them singletons. The origin of this receptor is a male donor aged 5 to 30 with ankylosing spondylitis or in good health (not recorded which). This sequence joins TRBV9 and TRBJ2-1; D may correspond to TRBD1 or TRBD2 (5 bases each). Material for sequencing was blood, either unsorted or a sorted T cell fraction (not recorded which). DNA of the CDR3: TGTGCCAGCAGCGTAGGTGCAGAGGGGTACAATGAGCAGTTCTTC. Translation gives CASSVGAEGYNEQFF.